The 20 T cell receptor beta chains below were found in one sample sequenced in a study of blood T cell repertoires in COVID-19. Repertoires were generated with immunoSEQ multiplex PCR, while TCRdb's copy carries only in-frame clones and drops some. The table records 200,000 to 250,000 clones, around 84% of them present only once. The specimen was peripheral blood. Source of these receptors: a man aged 40-55 years with acute or convalescent COVID-19.

The rearrangement uses TRBV11-2 and TRBJ1-6; the match to TRBD1 covers 9 bases. Trimming cost V 6 bases and J 6 bases; bases outside gene matches: 9. Germline CDR1 SGHAT, CDR2 FQNNGV. This CDR3 spans 16 amino acids. CDR3 DNA: TGTGCCAGCAGTGTCGGGACAGGGAGGAGTAATTCACCCCTCCACTTT. The encoded protein is CASSVGTGRSNSPLHF.

The chain links TRBV10-2 to TRBJ1-1, with D maybe TRBD1 (5 bases). This CDR3 spans 14 amino acids. Germline CDR1 WSHSY, CDR2 SAAADI. The V end lost 4 bases, the J end lost 4 bases, and 13 bases lay between the germline ends. The CDR3 DNA reads TGCGCCAGCAGTGGGGGGGACCGGGGCACTGAAGCTTTCTTT. This encodes CASSGGDRGTEAFF.

The chain joins TRBV19 to TRBJ1-2; TRBD1 might be the D (6 bases). The CDR3 length is 16 residues. Germline CDR1 and CDR2: LNHDA and SQIVND (reference sequence). V was shortened by 3 bases and J by 2 bases, with 16 bases between the two germline ends. The CDR3 is CASSILRGAVNYGYTF. CDR3 sequence (DNA): TGTGCCAGTAGTATTCTTCGGGGGGCTGTGAACTATGGCTACACCTTC. Together with reference TRBV19 and TRBJ1-2, the CDR3 gives the full variable domain: DGGITQSPKYLFRKEGQNVTLSCEQNLNHDAMYWYRQDPGQGLRLIYYSQIVNDFQKGDIAEGYSVSREKKESFPLTVTSAQKNPTAFYLCASSILRGAVNYGYTFGSGTRLTVV.

The J gene is TRBJ2-7, the V gene TRBV6-6, with 8 bases fitting TRBD2. After removal of 2 bases from V and 4 bases from J, the junction contained 7 bases not matched to a gene. Looked up from germline, CDR1 is MNHNY and CDR2 is SVGAGI (reference sequence). The CDR3 runs 15 residues. In nucleotides, the CDR3 is TGTGCCAGCAGTTACCGGGCGCGGGGGGTTTACGAGCAGTACTTC. Protein sequence: CASSYRARGVYEQYF.

The chain has TRBV2 and TRBJ1-2; weak D call: TRBD1 (5 bases). The CDR3 runs to 13 residues. The V end lost 1 base, the J end lost 7 bases, and 10 bases lay between the germline ends. The germline V gene has CDR1 SNHLY and CDR2 FYNNEI. The CDR3 loop reads CASSEEGLVGYTF. CDR3 DNA: TGTGCCAGCAGTGAAGAGGGGCTTGTTGGCTACACCTTC. Based on the CDR3 plus reference TRBV2 and TRBJ1-2, the full variable domain is EPEVTQTPSHQVTQMGQEVILRCVPISNHLYFYWYRQILGQKVEFLVSFYNNEISEKSEIFDDQFSVERPDGSNFTLKIRSTKLEDSAMYFCASSEEGLVGYTFGSGTRLTVV.

This chain connects TRBV9 to TRBJ2-5; D may be TRBD2 (6 bases). The CDR3 sequence is 15 residues long. CDR1 SGDLS and CDR2 YYNGEE come from the germline V gene. V lost 4 bases and J 3 bases, leaving 16 bases between the germline ends. The CDR3 nucleotides read TGTGCCAGCAGCCGTAGTGGGGGAGGTAAAGAGACCCAGTACTTC. Translating it yields CASSRSGGGKETQYF.

The genes are TRBV7-3 and TRBJ2-3; 7 positions agree with TRBD1. Germline V gene lookup returns CDR1 SGHTA and CDR2 FQGTGA. Trimming took 5 bases from V and 1 from J; bases not matched to a gene: 6. The CDR3 has 15 residues. The CDR3 spells CASSPSTGRTDTQYF. DNA of the CDR3: TGTGCCAGCAGCCCGTCGACAGGGCGCACAGATACGCAGTATTTT.

The chain links TRBV29-1 to TRBJ2-3, with D maybe TRBD2 (5 bases). Trimming took 7 bases from V and 4 from J, leaving 12 bases between them. The CDR3 has 12 residues. Germline CDR1 is SQVTM and CDR2 is ANQGSEA. CDR3 sequence: CSGLGSADTQYF. The CDR3 DNA sequence: TGCAGCGGCTTGGGTAGCGCAGATACGCAGTATTTT.

This chain links TRBV9 with TRBJ2-3, with a weak D call TRBD2 (6 bases). V was cut by 2 bases and J by 1 base, with 8 bases left in between. CDR3 length: 14 amino acids. CDR1 SGDLS and CDR2 YYNGEE come from the germline V gene. DNA of the CDR3: TGTGCCAGCAGCGTTAGCGGTGGCACAGATACGCAGTATTTT. Protein product: CASSVSGGTDTQYF.

This rearrangement joins TRBV18 to TRBJ1-2, with 10 bases lining up with TRBD1. This CDR3 region has 15 residues. Germline CDR1 KGHSH, CDR2 LQKENI. V gave up 4 bases and J gave up 2 bases; unmatched junction bases: 4. The CDR3 sequence: CASSQGTGDNYGYTF. The CDR3 DNA follows: TGTGCCAGCTCACAAGGGACAGGGGACAACTATGGCTACACCTTC.

This chain joins TRBV27 and TRBJ2-7; 7 bases are shared with TRBD1. With 6 bases clipped from V and 5 bases from J, the junction kept 10 bases outside the gene matches. The germline V gene has CDR1 MNHEY and CDR2 SMNVEV (reference sequence). There are 14 residues in the CDR3. The CDR3 nucleotides read TGTGCCAGCAGCCCGACAGGGACGAGGCACGAGCAGTACTTC. This gives the protein CASSPTGTRHEQYF.

The chain couples TRBV6-1 to TRBJ1-6, with D perhaps matching TRBD1 (5 bases). Germline V gene data show CDR1 as MNHNS and CDR2 as SASEGT. V lost 3 bases, J lost 7 bases, and 13 bases lay in between. CDR3 length: 15 residues. This CDR3 reads CASSEKTELNSPLHF. CDR3 nucleotides: TGTGCCAGCAGTGAGAAGACAGAGCTCAATTCACCCCTCCACTTT.

The chain joins TRBV11-2 to TRBJ1-1, with 8 bases lining up with TRBD1. The trim removed 5 bases at V and 2 bases at J, leaving 7 bases unmatched. The CDR3 contains 15 residues. Germline V lookup: CDR1 SGHAT, CDR2 FQNNGV. In DNA, the CDR3 is TGTGCCAGCAGCCCGGGGACAGGACTCAACACTGAAGCTTTCTTT. It codes for CASSPGTGLNTEAFF.

The chain employs TRBV18 and TRBJ1-4; possible D gene TRBD1, 5 bases. CDR1 is KGHSH and CDR2 is LQKENI in the germline V gene. This CDR3 comprises 15 residues. The ends were cut back, 0 bases at V and 8 bases at J, with 13 bases in the middle. CDR3 bases: TGTGCCAGCTCACCACCGAAAGGGGCAGGCGAAAAACTGTTTTTT. It translates to CASSPPKGAGEKLFF.

The V and J genes are TRBV5-1 and TRBJ1-2, with 9 positions matching TRBD1. Germline loops: CDR1 SGHRS, CDR2 YFSETQ. Trimming removed 3 bases from V and 7 bases from J; junction bases left unmatched: 1. The CDR3 sequence is 12 residues long. Here the CDR3 DNA reads TGCGCCAGCAGCTCGGACAGGGGTGGCTACACCTTC. Amino acid sequence: CASSSDRGGYTF.

This clone was found once. The genes are TRBV6-5 and TRBJ1-5, with 7 bases fitting TRBD1. Trimming cost V 8 bases and J 6 bases; bases outside gene matches: 7. This CDR3 is built from 13 residues. CDR1 is MNHEY, CDR2 SVGAGI, per germline. CDR3 amino acids: CASRLRGPQPQHF. The CDR3, as DNA: TGTGCCAGCCGCTTAAGGGGGCCTCAGCCCCAGCATTTT.

The chain has TRBV28 and TRBJ2-7; 7 nucleotides align to TRBD1. The CDR3 is 15 residues long. Looked up from germline, CDR1 is MDHEN and CDR2 is SYDVKM. The trim removed 5 bases at V and 3 bases at J, leaving 10 bases unmatched. Written as DNA, the CDR3 is TGTGCCAGCAGTCCATCCGGGACAGCCTTCTACGAGCAGTACTTC. Its translation: CASSPSGTAFYEQYF. The full variable domain, completed using reference TRBV28 and TRBJ2-7, is DVKVTQSSRYLVKRTGEKVFLECVQDMDHENMFWYRQDPGLGLRLIYFSYDVKMKEKGDIPEGYSVSREKKERFSLILESASTNQTSMYLCASSPSGTAFYEQYFGPGTRLTVT.

The chain uses TRBV7-6 and TRBJ1-3, with 9 nucleotides matching TRBD1. The V gene end was trimmed by 5 bases and the J gene end by 2 bases; junction bases not matched to a gene: 4. The CDR3 runs to 15 residues. CDR1 is SGHVS, CDR2 FNYEAQ, per germline. The CDR3 bases are TGTGCCAGCAGCCCTTGGACAGGGGCTGGAAACACCATATATTTT. It encodes CASSPWTGAGNTIYF.

This rearrangement joins TRBV5-4 to TRBJ2-2, with 7 bases fitting TRBD2. Losses at the gene ends were 2 bases for V and 5 bases for J; bases not matched to a gene: 0. Germline values: CDR1 SGHNT, CDR2 YYREEE (reference sequence). The CDR3 loop spans 13 amino acids. DNA of the CDR3: TGTGCCAGCAGCTTCGGGGGGACCGGGGAGCTGTTTTTT. Translating it yields CASSFGGTGELFF. Filled out from reference TRBV5-4 and TRBJ2-2, the complete variable domain reads ETGVTQSPTHLIKTRGQQVTLRCSSQSGHNTVSWYQQALGQGPQFIFQYYREEENGRGNFPPRFSGLQFPNYSSELNVNALELDDSALYLCASSFGGTGELFFGEGSRLTVL.

This clone was seen ten or more times. The chain carries TRBV30 and TRBJ1-2; TRBD1 might be the D (5 bases). Germline values: CDR1 GTSNPN, CDR2 SVGIG (reference sequence). V gave up 1 base and J gave up 8 bases, with 14 bases separating them. The CDR3 is made up of 13 amino acids. CDR3: CAWSEQPWGGYTF. As DNA, the CDR3 is TGTGCCTGGAGTGAACAGCCCTGGGGCGGCTACACCTTC.